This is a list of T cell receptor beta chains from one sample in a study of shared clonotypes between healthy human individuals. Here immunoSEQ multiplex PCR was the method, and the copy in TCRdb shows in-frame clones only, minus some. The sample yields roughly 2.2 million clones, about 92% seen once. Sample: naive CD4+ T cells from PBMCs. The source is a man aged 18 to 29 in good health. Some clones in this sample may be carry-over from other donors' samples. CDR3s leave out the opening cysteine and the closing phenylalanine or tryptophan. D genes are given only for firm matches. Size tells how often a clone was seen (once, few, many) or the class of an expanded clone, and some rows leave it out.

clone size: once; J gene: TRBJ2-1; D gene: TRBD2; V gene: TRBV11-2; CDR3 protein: ASRGISGRYYEQF
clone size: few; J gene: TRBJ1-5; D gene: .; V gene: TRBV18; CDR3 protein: ASSPDSQPQH
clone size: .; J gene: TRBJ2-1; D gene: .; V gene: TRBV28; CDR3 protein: ASRGQLREQF
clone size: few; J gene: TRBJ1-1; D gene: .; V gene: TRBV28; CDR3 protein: ASTPRNTEAF
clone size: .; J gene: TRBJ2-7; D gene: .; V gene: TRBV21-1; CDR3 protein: ASSTRTSGRGHEQY
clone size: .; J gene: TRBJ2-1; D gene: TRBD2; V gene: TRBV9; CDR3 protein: ASSARDSQTSGRYNEQF
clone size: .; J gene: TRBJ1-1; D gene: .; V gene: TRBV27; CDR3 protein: ASSRGANTEAF
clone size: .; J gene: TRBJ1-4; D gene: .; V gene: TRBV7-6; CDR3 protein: ASSLETSQNEKLF
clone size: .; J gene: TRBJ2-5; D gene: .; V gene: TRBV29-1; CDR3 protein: SVGPTQETQY
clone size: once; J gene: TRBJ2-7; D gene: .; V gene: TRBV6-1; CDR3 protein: ASRWGEAYEQY
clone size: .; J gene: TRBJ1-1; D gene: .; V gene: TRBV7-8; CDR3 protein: ASSYRLDRTVGYRTEAF
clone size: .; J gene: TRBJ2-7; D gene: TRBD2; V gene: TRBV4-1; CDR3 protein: ASSHRTSGNAYEQY
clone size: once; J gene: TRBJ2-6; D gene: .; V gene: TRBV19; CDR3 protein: ASSPRPGANVLT
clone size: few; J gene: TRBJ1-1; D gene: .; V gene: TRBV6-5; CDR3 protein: ASRPQGGAEAF
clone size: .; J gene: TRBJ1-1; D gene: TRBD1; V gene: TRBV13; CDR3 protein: ASSRYLGQLITEAF
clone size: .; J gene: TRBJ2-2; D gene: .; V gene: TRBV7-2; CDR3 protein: ASSFLLNTGELF
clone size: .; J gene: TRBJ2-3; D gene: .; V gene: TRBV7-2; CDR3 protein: ASSLVYWGTDTQY
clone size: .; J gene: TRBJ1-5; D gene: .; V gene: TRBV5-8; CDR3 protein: ASSFGSGNQPQH
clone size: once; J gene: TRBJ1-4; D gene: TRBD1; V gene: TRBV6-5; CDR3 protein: ASKLQGAVTGKLF
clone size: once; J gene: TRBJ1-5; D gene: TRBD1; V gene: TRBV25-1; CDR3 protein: ASSTGGGGQPQH
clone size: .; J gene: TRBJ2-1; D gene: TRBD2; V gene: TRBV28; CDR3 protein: ASNLSGIGGGTEQF
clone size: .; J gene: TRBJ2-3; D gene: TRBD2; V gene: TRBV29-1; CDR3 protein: SVPVGLATDTQY
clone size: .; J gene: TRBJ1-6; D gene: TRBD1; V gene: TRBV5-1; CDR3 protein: ASSLAGTGNNSPLH
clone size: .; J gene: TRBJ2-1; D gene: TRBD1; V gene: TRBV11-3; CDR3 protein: ASSLDPGTATYNEQF
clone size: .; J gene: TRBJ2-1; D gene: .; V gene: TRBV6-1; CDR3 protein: ASRPVPNSYNEQF
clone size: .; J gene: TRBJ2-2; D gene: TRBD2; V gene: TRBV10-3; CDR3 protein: AISEQWTSGPTGELF